Presented here are 4 T cell receptor beta chains from one specimen sequenced in a study of blood T cells in healthy people across ages (dated by TCRdb to 2014 to 2015). Library construction relied on 5' RACE. Reads for this sample came from an Illumina HiSeq 2500. A second PCR of about 7 to 12 cycles was run with a J-beta primer mix and a sample-barcoded 5' primer. Through fastp at Q25 and MiXCR, TCRdb rebuilt clones from the public reads, retaining in-frame beta chains. Rows merge per CDR3 protein into single entries with the most common DNA and genes. In this sample the table shows fewer than 1,000,000 distinct CDR3 sequences, about 42% of which occur a single time. Clones ranked in the top ten supply roughly a fifth of the sample. Sequenced sample: blood. These receptors were obtained from a man in his 60s in good health.

The sample holds a few counts of this clonotype. The chain joins TRBV9 to TRBJ2-3, with 8 positions matching TRBD2. Trimming cost V 3 bases and J 5 bases; bases outside gene matches: 8. The CDR3 length is 15 residues. Germline CDR1 is SGDLS and CDR2 is YYNGEE. The CDR3 is CASSDRPGGQDTQYF. The CDR3 DNA reads as TGTGCCAGCAGCGACCGGCCGGGGGGGCAAGATACGCAGTATTTT. The full variable domain, completed using reference TRBV9 and TRBJ2-3, is DSGVTQTPKHLITATGQRVTLRCSPRSGDLSVYWYQQSLDQGLQFLIQYYNGEERAKGNILERFSAQQFPDLHSELNLSSLELGDSALYFCASSDRPGGQDTQYFGPGTRLTVL.

This clonotype was observed a handful of times. The chain is built from TRBV6-2 or TRBV6-3 and TRBJ2-4; D ambiguous. The V end lost 10 bases, the J end lost 14 bases, and 12 bases lay between the germline ends. CDR3 length: 9 amino acids. CDR1 and CDR2 (germline): MNHEY, SVGEGT. This CDR3 reads CATSYLEYF. The CDR3 DNA is TGTGCCACATCTTACCTGGAGTACTTC.

V is TRBV5-6 and J is TRBJ2-1; D unresolved. Germline V lookup: CDR1 SGHDT, CDR2 YYEEEE. The CDR3 loop spans 14 amino acids. V was pared by 1 base and J by 3 bases, with 8 bases between. This chain's CDR3 is CASSLLHSYNEQFF. In DNA, the CDR3 is TGTGCCAGCAGCTTGTTGCACAGCTACAATGAGCAGTTCTTC.

The rearrangement uses TRBV13 and TRBJ2-4, with 12 bases lining up with TRBD2. The J call may be in error: the DNA end matches TRBJ2-7 better. Germline CDR1 and CDR2: PRHDT and FYEKMQ (reference sequence). The CDR3 runs 15 residues. The DNA of the CDR3 is TGTGCCAGCGGCCGTTGGACTAGCGGGACCTACGAGCAGTACTTC. It is translated as CASGRWTSGTYEQYF.